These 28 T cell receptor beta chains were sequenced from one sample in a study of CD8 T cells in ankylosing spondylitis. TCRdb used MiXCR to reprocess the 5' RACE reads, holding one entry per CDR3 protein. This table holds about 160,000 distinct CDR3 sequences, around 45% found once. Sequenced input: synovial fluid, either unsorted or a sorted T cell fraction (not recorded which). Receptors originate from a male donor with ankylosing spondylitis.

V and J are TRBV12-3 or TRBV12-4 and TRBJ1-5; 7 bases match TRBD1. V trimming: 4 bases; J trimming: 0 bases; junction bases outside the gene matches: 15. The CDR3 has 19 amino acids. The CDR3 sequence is CASSSQGPRTVNSNQPQHF. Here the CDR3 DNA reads TGTGCCAGCAGTTCACAGGGGCCGCGAACCGTTAATAGCAATCAGCCCCAGCATTTT.

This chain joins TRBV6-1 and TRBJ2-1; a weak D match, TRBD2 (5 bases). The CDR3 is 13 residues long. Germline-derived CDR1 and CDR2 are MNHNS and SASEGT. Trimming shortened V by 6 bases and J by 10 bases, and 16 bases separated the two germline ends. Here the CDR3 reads CASSPKTRGEQFF. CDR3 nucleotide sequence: TGTGCCAGCAGCCCGAAGACTCGGGGAGAGCAGTTCTTC.

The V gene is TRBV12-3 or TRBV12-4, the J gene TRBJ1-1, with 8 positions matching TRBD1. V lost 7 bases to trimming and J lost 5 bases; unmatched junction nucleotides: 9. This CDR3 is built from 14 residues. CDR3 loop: CASTRTGPFTEAFF. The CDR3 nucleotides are TGTGCCAGCACCAGGACAGGGCCCTTTACTGAAGCTTTCTTT.

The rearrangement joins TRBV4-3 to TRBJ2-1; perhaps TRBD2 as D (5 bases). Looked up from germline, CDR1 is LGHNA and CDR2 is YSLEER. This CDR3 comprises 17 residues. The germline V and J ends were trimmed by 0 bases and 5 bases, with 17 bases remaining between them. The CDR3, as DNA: TGCGCCAGCAGCCAAGAGGTTCGAGAGGGCCTCGACAATGAGCAGTTCTTC. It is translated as CASSQEVREGLDNEQFF.

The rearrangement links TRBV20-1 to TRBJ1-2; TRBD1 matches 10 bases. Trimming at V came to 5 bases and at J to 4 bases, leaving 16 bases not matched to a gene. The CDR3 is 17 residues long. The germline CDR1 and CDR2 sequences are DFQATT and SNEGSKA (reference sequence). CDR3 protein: CSAPPRRGTGATYGYTF. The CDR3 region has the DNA TGCAGTGCTCCCCCCCGGCGGGGGACAGGGGCCACCTATGGCTACACCTTC.

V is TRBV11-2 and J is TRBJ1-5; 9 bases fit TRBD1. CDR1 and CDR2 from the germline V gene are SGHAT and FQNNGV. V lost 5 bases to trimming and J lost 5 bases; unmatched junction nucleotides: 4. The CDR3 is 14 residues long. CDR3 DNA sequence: TGTGCCAGCAGCCTGACAGGGGGGGATCAGCCCCAGCATTTT. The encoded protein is CASSLTGGDQPQHF.

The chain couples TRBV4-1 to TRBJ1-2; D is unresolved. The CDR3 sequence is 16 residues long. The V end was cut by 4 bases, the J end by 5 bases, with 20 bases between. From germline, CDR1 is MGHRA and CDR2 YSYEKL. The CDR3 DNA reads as TGCGCCAGCAGCCGAATGGCTGCCCCGGTATGGTATGGCTACACCTTC. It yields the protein CASSRMAAPVWYGYTF.

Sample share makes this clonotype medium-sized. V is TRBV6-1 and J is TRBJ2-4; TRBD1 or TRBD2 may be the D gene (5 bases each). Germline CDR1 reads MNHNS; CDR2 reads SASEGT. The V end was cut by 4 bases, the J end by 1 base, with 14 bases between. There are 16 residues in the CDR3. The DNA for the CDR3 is TGTGCCAGCAGTGGGCCGGGGCCCCAGGCCAAAAACATTCAGTACTTC. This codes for CASSGPGPQAKNIQYF.

For the CDR3, the DNA is TGTGCCAGCAGCCTCCTAGCGGGGCCCTCCTACGAGCAGTACTTC. This gives the protein CASSLLAGPSYEQYF. The V gene is TRBV3-1, the J gene TRBJ2-7, with TRBD2 matching over 9 bases. Unmatched junction bases numbered 4, after V lost 4 bases and J lost 0 bases. This CDR3 has 15 amino acids. Germline V CDR1 and CDR2: LGHDT, YNNKEL (reference sequence).

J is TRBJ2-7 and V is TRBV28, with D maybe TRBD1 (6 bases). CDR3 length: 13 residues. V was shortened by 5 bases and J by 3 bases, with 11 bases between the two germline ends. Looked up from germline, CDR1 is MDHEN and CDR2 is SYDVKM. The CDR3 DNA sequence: TGTGCCAGCAGTCCGGACAGAGACTACGAGCAGTACTTC. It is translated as CASSPDRDYEQYF.

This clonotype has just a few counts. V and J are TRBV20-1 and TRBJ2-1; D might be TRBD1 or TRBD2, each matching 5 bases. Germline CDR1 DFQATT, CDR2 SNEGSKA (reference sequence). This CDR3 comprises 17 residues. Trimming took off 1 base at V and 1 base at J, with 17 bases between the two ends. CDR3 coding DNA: TGCAGTGCTAGAGGTTACTACGGGACGCATTCCTACAATGAGCAGTTCTTC. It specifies CSARGYYGTHSYNEQFF.

The CDR3 region is CSARKRTSGGTQYF. The CDR3, as DNA: TGCAGTGCTAGAAAACGGACTAGCGGAGGTACGCAGTATTTT. The V call is TRBV20-1, the J call TRBJ2-3; 10 nucleotides align to TRBD2. The CDR3 totals 14 residues. V was clipped by 2 bases and J by 8 bases; unmatched bases: 7. Germline assignment: CDR1 DFQATT and CDR2 SNEGSKA (reference sequence).

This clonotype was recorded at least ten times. The DNA of the CDR3 is TGCGCCAGCAGCCAACCCAGCATGAACACTGAAGCTTTCTTT. This codes for CASSQPSMNTEAFF. The V gene is TRBV4-1, the J gene TRBJ1-1; no clear D. Trimming cost V 2 bases and J 0 bases, with 7 bases left between them. Looked up from germline, CDR1 is MGHRA and CDR2 is YSYEKL. The CDR3 length is 14 residues.

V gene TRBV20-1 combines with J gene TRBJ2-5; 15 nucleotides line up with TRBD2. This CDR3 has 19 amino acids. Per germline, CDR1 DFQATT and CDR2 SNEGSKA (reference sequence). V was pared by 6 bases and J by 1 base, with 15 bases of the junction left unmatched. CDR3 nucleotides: TGCAGTGCAAAATTAGGACTAGCGGGGGGGAACACCCCCCAAGAGACCCAGTACTTC. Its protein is CSAKLGLAGGNTPQETQYF.

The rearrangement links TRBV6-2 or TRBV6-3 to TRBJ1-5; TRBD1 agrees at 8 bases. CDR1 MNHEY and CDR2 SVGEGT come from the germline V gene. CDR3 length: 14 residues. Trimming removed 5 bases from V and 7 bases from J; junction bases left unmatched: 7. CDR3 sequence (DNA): TGTGCCAGCAGTCCGACAGGGGATGTCCAGCCCCAGCATTTT. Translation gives CASSPTGDVQPQHF.

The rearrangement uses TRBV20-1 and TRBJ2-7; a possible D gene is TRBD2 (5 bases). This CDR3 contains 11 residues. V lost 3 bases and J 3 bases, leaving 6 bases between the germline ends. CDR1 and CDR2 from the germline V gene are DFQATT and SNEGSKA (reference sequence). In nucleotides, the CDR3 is TGCAGTGCTAGGAGGGACTACGAGCAGTACTTC. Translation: CSARRDYEQYF.

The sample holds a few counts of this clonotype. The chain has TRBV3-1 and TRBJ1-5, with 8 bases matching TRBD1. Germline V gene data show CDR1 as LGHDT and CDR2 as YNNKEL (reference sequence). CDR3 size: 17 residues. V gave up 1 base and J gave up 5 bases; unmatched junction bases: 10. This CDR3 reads CASSQGMEQGADQPQHF. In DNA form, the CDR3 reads TGTGCCAGCAGCCAAGGGATGGAGCAGGGGGCAGATCAGCCCCAGCATTTT.

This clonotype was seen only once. CDR3 DNA sequence: TGTGCCACCAGTGTCGAAAAACTGTTTTTT. Its protein product is CATSVEKLFF. J is TRBJ1-4 and V is TRBV24-1; D uncertain. In germline, CDR1 is KGHDR, CDR2 SFDVKD. CDR3 size: 10 residues. V lost 5 bases to trimming and J lost 8 bases, with 2 bases between them.

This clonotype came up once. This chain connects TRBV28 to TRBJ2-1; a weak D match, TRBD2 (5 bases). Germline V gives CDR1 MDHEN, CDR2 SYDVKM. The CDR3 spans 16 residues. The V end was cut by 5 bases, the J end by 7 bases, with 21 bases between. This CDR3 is CASSPQGRTLRNEQFF. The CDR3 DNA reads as TGTGCCAGCAGTCCCCAAGGGCGGACTCTTCGGAATGAGCAGTTCTTC.

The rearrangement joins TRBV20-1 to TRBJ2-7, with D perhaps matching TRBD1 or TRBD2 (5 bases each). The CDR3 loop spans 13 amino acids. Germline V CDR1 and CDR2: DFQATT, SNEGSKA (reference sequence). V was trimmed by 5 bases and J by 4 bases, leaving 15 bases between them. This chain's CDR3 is CSAPPVGDYEQYF. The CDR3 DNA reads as TGCAGTGCTCCCCCGGTGGGGGATTACGAGCAGTACTTC.

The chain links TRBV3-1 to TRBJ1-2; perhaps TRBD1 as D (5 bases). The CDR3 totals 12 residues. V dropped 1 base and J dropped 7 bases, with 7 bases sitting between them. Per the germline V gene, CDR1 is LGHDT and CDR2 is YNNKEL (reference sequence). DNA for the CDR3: TGTGCCAGCAGCCAAGGCAGGGCTGGCTACACCTTC. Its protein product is CASSQGRAGYTF.

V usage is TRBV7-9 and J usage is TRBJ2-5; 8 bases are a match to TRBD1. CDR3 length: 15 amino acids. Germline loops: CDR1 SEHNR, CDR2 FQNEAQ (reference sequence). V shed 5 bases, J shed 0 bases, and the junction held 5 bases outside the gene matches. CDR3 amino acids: CASSPDRDHQETQYF. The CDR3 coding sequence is TGTGCCAGCAGCCCGGACAGGGACCACCAAGAGACCCAGTACTTC.

The CDR3 protein is CASSESRPGVYQETQYF. For the CDR3, the DNA is TGTGCCAGCAGTGAGTCCCGCCCGGGGGTTTACCAAGAGACCCAGTACTTC. This chain links TRBV25-1 with TRBJ2-5, with D possibly matching TRBD2 (6 bases). This CDR3 spans 17 amino acids. Trimming cost V 3 bases and J 0 bases, with 17 bases left between them. Germline CDR1 MGHDK, CDR2 SYGVNS.

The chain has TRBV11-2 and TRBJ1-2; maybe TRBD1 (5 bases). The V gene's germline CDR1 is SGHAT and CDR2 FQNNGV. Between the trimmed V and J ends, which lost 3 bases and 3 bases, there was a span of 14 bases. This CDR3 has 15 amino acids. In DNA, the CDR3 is TGTGCCAGCAGCTTCCTCCGGGACGCCTACTATGGCTACACCTTC. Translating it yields CASSFLRDAYYGYTF.

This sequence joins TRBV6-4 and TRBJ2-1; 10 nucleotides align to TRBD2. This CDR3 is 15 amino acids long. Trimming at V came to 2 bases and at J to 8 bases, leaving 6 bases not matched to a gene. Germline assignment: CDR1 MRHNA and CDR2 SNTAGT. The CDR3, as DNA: TGTGCCAGCAGTGACATAGCGGGGGGCGGCGATGAGCAGTTCTTC. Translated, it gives CASSDIAGGGDEQFF.

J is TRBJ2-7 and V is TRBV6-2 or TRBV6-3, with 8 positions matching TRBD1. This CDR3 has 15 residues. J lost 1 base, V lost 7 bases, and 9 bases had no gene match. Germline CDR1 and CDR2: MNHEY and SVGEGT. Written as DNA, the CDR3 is TGTGCCAGCACCGTCCGGACAGGGAATTCCTACGAGCAGTACTTC. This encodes CASTVRTGNSYEQYF.

CDR3 nucleotide sequence: TGTGCCAGCAGCCCTTGGGACAGGGGAACAGATACGCAGTATTTT. As protein: CASSPWDRGTDTQYF. The chain uses TRBV7-9 and TRBJ2-3; 10 positions agree with TRBD1. Per the germline V gene, CDR1 is SEHNR and CDR2 is FQNEAQ (reference sequence). The J segment lost 3 bases and the V segment lost 5 bases, leaving 5 bases of the junction unmatched. There are 15 residues in the CDR3.

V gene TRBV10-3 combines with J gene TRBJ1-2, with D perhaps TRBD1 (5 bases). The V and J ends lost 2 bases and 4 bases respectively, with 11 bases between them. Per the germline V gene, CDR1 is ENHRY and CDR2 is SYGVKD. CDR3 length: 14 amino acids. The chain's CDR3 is CAISEPDRPYGYTF. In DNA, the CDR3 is TGTGCCATCAGTGAGCCTGACAGACCCTATGGCTACACCTTC.